These 24 T cell receptor beta chains share one sample of origin, sequenced in a study of T cells after yellow fever vaccination. TCRdb redid the calling of the 5' RACE reads with MiXCR, one entry per CDR3 protein. The profile covers around 150,000 distinct CDR3 sequences, with more than 5.5% appearing a single time and about 2.5% taken by the ten largest. Sequences were derived from CD4+ T cells sorted from PBMCs, sampled about 5 days after the first yellow fever vaccination. The receptors stem from a man aged 18 to 35 who received the YFV17D yellow fever vaccine.

This clonotype was seen many times. V is TRBV5-1 and J is TRBJ1-2; 10 bases align to TRBD1. V dropped 4 bases and J dropped 1; count of bases not matched to a gene: 7. The germline CDR1 and CDR2 sequences are SGHRS and YFSETQ. This CDR3 is built from 16 residues. CDR3 nucleotide sequence: TGCGCCAGCAGCGTCCGGACAGGGGGATTTAACTATGGCTACACCTTC. Protein: CASSVRTGGFNYGYTF.

At least ten counts were recorded for this clonotype. The rearrangement links TRBV7-2 to TRBJ1-1; D ambiguous. This CDR3 has 14 residues. CDR1 is SGHTA, CDR2 FQGNSA, per germline. The V end was cut by 2 bases, the J end by 7 bases, with 14 bases between. In DNA form, the CDR3 reads TGTGCCAGCAGCTTAAGAAGCTCAACTTTTGAAGCTTTCTTT. This encodes CASSLRSSTFEAFF.

This clonotype came up a few times. The J gene is TRBJ1-1, the V gene TRBV7-6; D uncertain. V was shortened by 1 base and J by 6 bases, with 15 bases between the two germline ends. The germline CDR1 and CDR2 sequences are SGHVS and FNYEAQ. The CDR3 sequence is 15 residues long. CDR3 protein: CASSLEGGRGAEAFF. The CDR3 DNA sequence: TGTGCCAGCAGCTTAGAAGGAGGGAGAGGCGCTGAAGCTTTCTTT.

This clonotype was seen at least ten times. The chain joins TRBV12-3 or TRBV12-4 to TRBJ2-5, with 8 bases that match TRBD1. The V segment lost 5 bases and the J segment 4 bases; nucleotides outside the gene matches: 0. This CDR3 is 12 amino acids long. The CDR3 nucleotides are TGTGCCAGCAGTGACAGGGGAGAGACCCAGTACTTC. It translates to CASSDRGETQYF.

The sample holds a few counts of this clonotype. The gene calls are TRBV11-1 and TRBJ2-1, with 11 bases aligning to TRBD1. V was clipped by 5 bases and J by 6 bases; unmatched bases: 21. The germline V gene has CDR1 SGHAT and CDR2 FQDESV (reference sequence). The CDR3 has 20 residues. The CDR3 loop reads CASSRYPRDRGDGRVNEQFF. CDR3 nucleotide sequence: TGTGCCAGCAGCCGATATCCCCGGGACAGGGGGGATGGTAGGGTCAATGAGCAGTTCTTC.

V gene TRBV5-1 combines with J gene TRBJ2-7, with D uncertain. Germline loops: CDR1 SGHRS, CDR2 YFSETQ. The V and J ends lost 3 bases and 9 bases respectively, with 13 bases between them. The CDR3 runs 12 residues. DNA of the CDR3: TGCGCCAGCAGCTACGACAAGCAGGCGCAGTACTTC. Protein sequence: CASSYDKQAQYF.

This clonotype showed up just a few times. The chain employs TRBV5-1 and TRBJ2-5, with D possibly being TRBD2 (7 bases). CDR3 size: 16 residues. The germline CDR1 and CDR2 sequences are SGHRS and YFSETQ. V lost 2 bases and J lost 5, with 19 bases in between. Here the CDR3 reads CASSFRGAIKLETQYF. The CDR3 nucleotides are TGCGCCAGCAGCTTTCGGGGGGCAATTAAGTTGGAGACCCAGTACTTC.

This clonotype was seen ten or more times. The chain joins TRBV6-5 to TRBJ2-2, with unresolved D. The CDR3 has 14 amino acids. Trimming pared 0 bases from V and 4 bases from J, leaving 6 bases between. Per the germline V gene, CDR1 is MNHEY and CDR2 is SVGAGI. This chain's CDR3 is CASSYSYSTGELFF. The DNA of the CDR3 is TGTGCCAGCAGTTACTCGTACAGCACCGGGGAGCTGTTTTTT.

This clonotype showed up just a few times. This sequence joins TRBV7-9 and TRBJ2-4; 7 positions agree with TRBD1. V was clipped by 6 bases and J by 14 bases; unmatched bases: 19. Germline CDR1 SEHNR, CDR2 FQNEAQ (reference sequence). The CDR3 length is 15 residues. The CDR3 coding sequence is TGTGCCAGCAGTTCCCTTCGACAGGGCCGAGGTTCGGAGTACTTC. As protein: CASSSLRQGRGSEYF.

V gene TRBV5-4 combines with J gene TRBJ1-2; 9 bases line up with TRBD1. V lost 3 bases, J lost 8 bases, and 8 bases stayed unmatched. CDR1 is SGHNT and CDR2 is YYREEE in the germline V gene (reference sequence). The length of the CDR3 is 14 residues. CDR3 coding DNA: TGTGCCAGCAGCTCTACGGACAGGGGTTCCGGCTACACCTTC. Protein sequence: CASSSTDRGSGYTF.

Many counts were recorded for this clonotype. The V and J genes are TRBV12-3 or TRBV12-4 and TRBJ1-1, with no clear D. CDR3 length equals 15 residues. Trimming pared 3 bases from V and 1 base from J, leaving 12 bases between. The CDR3 DNA is TGTGCCAGCAGTTTTCTCGGTCTCGGGAACACTGAAGCTTTCTTT. The encoded protein is CASSFLGLGNTEAFF.

The V call is TRBV11-2, the J call TRBJ1-4, with TRBD1 matching 7 bases. Trimming cost V 1 base and J 8 bases; bases outside gene matches: 10. Germline V CDR1 and CDR2: SGHAT, FQNNGV. The CDR3 spans 16 residues. This CDR3 reads CASSLVEGASVEKLFF. The DNA for the CDR3 is TGTGCCAGCAGCTTAGTGGAGGGGGCCTCCGTCGAAAAACTGTTTTTT.

This clonotype appeared many times. The CDR3 DNA is TGTGCCAGCAGTGAAGCGCACTCCTACGAGCAGTACTTC. As protein: CASSEAHSYEQYF. V gene TRBV2 combines with J gene TRBJ2-7; no definite D call. Germline assignment: CDR1 SNHLY and CDR2 FYNNEI. The CDR3 is 13 residues long. Trimming took off 0 bases at V and 0 bases at J, with 3 bases between the two ends.

The rearrangement links TRBV6-5 to TRBJ1-6; D is possibly TRBD1 (5 bases). The germline CDR1 and CDR2 sequences are MNHEY and SVGAGI. CDR3 size: 15 residues. Trimming left V 5 bases short and J 9 bases short, with 17 bases between. DNA for the CDR3: TGTGCCAGCAGTCGGGCGGGCCAGGGAAGTTCACCCCTCCACTTT. This codes for CASSRAGQGSSPLHF.

At least ten counts were recorded for this clonotype. The chain is built from TRBV7-2 and TRBJ2-6; perhaps TRBD2 as D (5 bases). V dropped 2 bases and J dropped 4 bases, with 15 bases sitting between them. Germline V gene lookup returns CDR1 SGHTA and CDR2 FQGNSA. CDR3 size: 17 residues. The CDR3 sequence is CASSLPPDSLGANVLTF. The CDR3 DNA reads TGTGCCAGCAGCTTACCCCCGGACTCTTTGGGGGCCAACGTCCTGACTTTC.

This chain connects TRBV13 to TRBJ1-1; D call uncertain. CDR3 length: 13 amino acids. In germline, CDR1 is PRHDT, CDR2 FYEKMQ (reference sequence). V lost 5 bases and J 0 bases, leaving 7 bases between the germline ends. The CDR3 DNA reads as TGTGCCAGCAGCCGTACCATGAACACTGAAGCTTTCTTT. Its translation is CASSRTMNTEAFF.

This chain connects TRBV7-2 to TRBJ2-5; unclear D gene. Per germline, CDR1 SGHTA and CDR2 FQGNSA. There are 13 residues in the CDR3. V lost 5 bases, J lost 5 bases, and 12 bases lay in between. The CDR3 nucleotides are TGTGCCAGCAGCCCCCGGCGGTGTGAGACCCAGTACTTC. It yields the protein CASSPRRCETQYF.

In this sample, this clonotype turned up a few times. The genes are TRBV5-1 and TRBJ1-2; 8 nucleotides line up with TRBD1. CDR1 is SGHRS, CDR2 YFSETQ, per germline. The CDR3 has 13 amino acids. V trimming: 0 bases; J trimming: 8 bases; junction bases outside the gene matches: 3. The CDR3 nucleotides read TGCGCCAGCAGCTTGGAGACAGGGGAAGGCTACACCTTC. As protein: CASSLETGEGYTF.

This clonotype was counted at least ten times. The V gene is TRBV5-1, the J gene TRBJ2-3, with unresolved D. Trimming left V 1 base short and J 0 bases short, with 12 bases between. Germline V gives CDR1 SGHRS, CDR2 YFSETQ. This CDR3 contains 16 residues. The CDR3 DNA reads as TGCGCCAGCAGCTTGAACAGCCAAACTAGCACAGATACGCAGTATTTT. It translates to CASSLNSQTSTDTQYF.

This clonotype was seen many times. The V and J genes are TRBV5-1 and TRBJ1-2, with 11 bases that match TRBD1. The CDR3 has 20 amino acids. J was trimmed by 5 bases and V by 0 bases; bases with no gene match: 18. Germline V gene lookup returns CDR1 SGHRS and CDR2 YFSETQ. The CDR3 sequence is CASSLGRRRVGQGAEYGYTF. The CDR3 nucleotides are TGCGCCAGCAGCTTGGGCCGGCGGCGCGTCGGACAGGGGGCGGAATATGGCTACACCTTC.

This clonotype was picked up many times. This chain connects TRBV9 to TRBJ1-2, with D hard to call. Germline V CDR1 and CDR2: SGDLS, YYNGEE. There are 17 residues in the CDR3. V lost 7 bases to trimming and J lost 0 bases, with 22 bases between them. The CDR3 bases are TGTGCCAGCTTATTAAAAACCAATCGTGGAGCTAACTATGGCTACACCTTC. Amino acid sequence: CASLLKTNRGANYGYTF.

This clonotype was seen ten or more times. The V gene is TRBV21-1, the J gene TRBJ1-5; the table's D gene call, TRBD1, was not cross checked with the DNA. TRBV21-1 is a pseudogene. The CDR3 runs to 16 residues. The CDR3 DNA is TGTGCCAGCAGTTTAAGGGGGGGCGCCTACAATCAGCCCCAGCATTTT. Protein product: CASSLRGGAYNQPQHF.

This clonotype turned up a few times. V is TRBV6-5 and J is TRBJ1-5, with 7 nucleotides matching TRBD1. CDR1 is MNHEY and CDR2 is SVGAGI in the germline V gene. CDR3 length equals 15 residues. Losses at the gene ends were 2 bases for V and 4 bases for J; bases not matched to a gene: 5. CDR3 protein: CASSYTGTANQPQHF. CDR3 DNA: TGTGCCAGCAGTTACACCGGGACAGCAAATCAGCCCCAGCATTTT.

This clonotype was counted at least ten times. The chain employs TRBV29-1 and TRBJ2-5; TRBD1 matches 7 bases. The germline CDR1 and CDR2 sequences are SQVTM and ANQGSEA. CDR3 length: 14 amino acids. V was pared by 6 bases and J by 3 bases, with 10 bases of the junction left unmatched. In DNA form, the CDR3 reads TGCAGCGTGACTCCGGGACAGCCTAAAGAGACCCAGTACTTC. Its protein is CSVTPGQPKETQYF.